This T cell receptor beta chain was observed in a study of beta chain features in type 1 diabetes. General study findings and limits: People with Type 1 diabetes carried modestly yet significantly shorter TCRB CDR3s in all four CD4+ subsets.

Researchers reported sorting CD4+ naive, central memory, regulatory and stem cell-like memory cells via CD45RO/CCR7/CD25/CD127/CD95/CD27. As for this clone: Its specificity is unknown.

The entirety of the isolated RNA underwent reverse transcription, so expressed TCRB transcripts were sequenced. TCRdb keeps only in-frame clones here, not all; method: immunoSEQ multiplex PCR. The top ten clones hold 1% of a sample with 300,000 or so clones, approximately 9.9% of them seen once. The CDR3 covers 13 residues. Trimming pared 4 bases from V and 2 bases from J, leaving 9 bases between. CDR1 and CDR2 from the germline V gene are SGHNT and YYREEE (reference sequence). This chain uses TRBV5-4 with TRBJ2-5; D may be TRBD1 (6 bases). The source material was central memory CD4+ T cells from blood. The receptor was isolated from a man in his thirties or forties with type 1 diabetes. The CDR3 here is CASSKQGQETQYF. In nucleotides, the CDR3 is TGTGCCAGCAGCAAACAGGGACAAGAGACCCAGTACTTC.